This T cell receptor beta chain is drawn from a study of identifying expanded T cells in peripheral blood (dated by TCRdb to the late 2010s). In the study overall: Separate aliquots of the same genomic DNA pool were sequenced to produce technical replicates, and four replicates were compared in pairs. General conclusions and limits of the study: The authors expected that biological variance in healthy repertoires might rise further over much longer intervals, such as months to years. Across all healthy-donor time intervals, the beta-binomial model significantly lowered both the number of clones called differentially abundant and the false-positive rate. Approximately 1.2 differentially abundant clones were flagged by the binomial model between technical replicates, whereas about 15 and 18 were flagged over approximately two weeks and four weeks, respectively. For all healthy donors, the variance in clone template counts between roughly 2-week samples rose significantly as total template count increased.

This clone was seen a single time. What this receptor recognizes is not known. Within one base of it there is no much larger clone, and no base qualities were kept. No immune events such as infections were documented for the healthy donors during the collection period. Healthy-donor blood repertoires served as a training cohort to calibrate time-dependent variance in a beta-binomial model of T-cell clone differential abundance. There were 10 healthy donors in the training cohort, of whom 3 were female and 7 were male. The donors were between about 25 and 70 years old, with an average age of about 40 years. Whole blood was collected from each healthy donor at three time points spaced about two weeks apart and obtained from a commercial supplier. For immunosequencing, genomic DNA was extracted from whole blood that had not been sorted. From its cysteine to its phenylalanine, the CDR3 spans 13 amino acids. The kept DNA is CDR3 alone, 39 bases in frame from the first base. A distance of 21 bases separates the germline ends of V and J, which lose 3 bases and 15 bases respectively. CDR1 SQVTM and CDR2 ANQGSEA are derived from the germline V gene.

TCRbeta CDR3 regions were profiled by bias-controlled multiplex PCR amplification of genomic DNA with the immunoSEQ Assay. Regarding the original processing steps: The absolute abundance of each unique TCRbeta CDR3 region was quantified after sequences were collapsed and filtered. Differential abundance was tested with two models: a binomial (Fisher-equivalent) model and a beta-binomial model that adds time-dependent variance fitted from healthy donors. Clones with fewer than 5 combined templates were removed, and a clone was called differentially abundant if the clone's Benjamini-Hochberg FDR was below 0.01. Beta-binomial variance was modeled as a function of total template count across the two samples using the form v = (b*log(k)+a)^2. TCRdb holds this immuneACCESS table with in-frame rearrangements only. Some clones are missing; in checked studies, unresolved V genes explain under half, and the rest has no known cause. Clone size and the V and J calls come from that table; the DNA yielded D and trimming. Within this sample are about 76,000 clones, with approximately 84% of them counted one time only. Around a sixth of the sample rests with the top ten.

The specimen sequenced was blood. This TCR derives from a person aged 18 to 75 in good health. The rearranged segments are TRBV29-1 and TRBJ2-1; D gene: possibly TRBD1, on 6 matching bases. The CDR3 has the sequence CSVDRDTPSLRFF. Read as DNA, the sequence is TGCAGCGTTGATCGGGACACACCGAGTCTACGGTTCTTC.